This T cell receptor (beta chain) emerged from a study of cytomegalovirus exposure and HLA in healthy donors (dated by TCRdb to the late 2010s). With respect to the entire study: An earlier analysis of roughly 500 of the donors reported over 250 Gb of sequence data and around 100 million unique TCR beta sequences obtained from 150 million to 200 million T cells. Of the approximately 400 genotyped donors, about 80% fell in the genetic ancestry cluster associated with self-reported Caucasian donors. A later genetic analysis took genome-wide SNP genotypes for about 55% of the roughly 670 donors and used that subset as a discovery cohort. All discovery cohort repertoires had been generated on a single sequencing platform. In addition to the first cohort of hundreds of subjects, a separate validation cohort of 120 different subjects was used. Both class I and class II loci were covered by HLA typing, at four-digit resolution. A few DR-DQ haplotypes were handled as single units for association and clustering because linkage in the cohort was strong. Among under 450 genotyped donors of the cohort, an average of around 240,000 unique TCR beta nucleotide sequences were sequenced per donor, roughly 20% of them non-productive. Alongside the repertoire data, information on donor age, sex, ethnicity and CMV serostatus was compiled. High-throughput TCR immunosequencing, statistical association of individual TCRs with disease status, and machine learning were combined to predict cytomegalovirus infection status. Around 330 gigabases of sequencing data and around 88 million unique TCR sequences made up an early release that covered roughly 670 HLA-typed donors. A later analysis re-analyzed previously published TCR beta repertoires from 500 to 700 donors and added high-resolution HLA genotyping to study TCR occurrence patterns. In the later analysis, no new phenotypic data were used to find candidate immune exposures; instead, reliance was placed on TCR beta sequences and their occurrence across donors. The number of typed donors differed by locus: roughly 629-630 for A, B, C, DRB1 and DQB1; approximately 530 for DQA1; fewer than 610 for DPA1; and roughly 450 for DPB1. An earlier analysis of approximately 640 of the donors applied high-throughput TCR beta sequencing to assess whether each TCR beta V gene segment acted as functional or pseudogenic. The study aimed to test whether cataloging public T cell receptors could reveal signatures of past pathogen exposure. The study used immunosequencing to profile the T cell repertoires of 600 to 850 subjects and linked those repertoires to cytomegalovirus serostatus.

The paper's findings and limits, for the study overall: In a later genetic analysis, a missense DCLRE1C variant was associated with V-gene and J-gene trimming of TCR beta chains, and the association was replicated in an independent cohort. A later analysis found that HLA-associated TCR beta chains were more clonally expanded and had lower generation probabilities than equally common non-associated chains. Broadly in line with IMGT annotations, most TCR beta V segments showed up in productive rearrangements about 87% or about 30% of the time in an earlier analysis of 450 to 750 of the donors. A further reported finding was that TCR beta sequences accurately predicted the HLA-A and HLA-B alleles for most subjects in the first cohort. Some IMGT-functional V segments, including TRBV6-2 and TRBV6-3, could not be distinguished by the 87-base-pair reads and were therefore excluded. A total of 150 to 200 TCR beta chains were listed by the study as associated with cytomegalovirus. Immune exposure information for the cohort was limited to CMV serostatus. Correlated functional status among segregating V segments might reflect linkage disequilibrium, but an unknown experimental factor could not be ruled out. A cluster of highly shared sequence variants was judged likely to represent a technical artifact of the sequencing pipeline. Sequencing depth was assumed to be roughly uniform across donors in the presence/absence analyses, though that assumption may not hold. The earlier analysis of about 600 of the donors excluded some 15 rarely observed V segments, including chromosome 9 orphons, because counts were too low. The classifier was reported to diagnose cytomegalovirus status with high specificity and sensitivity in both the original and validation cohorts. Strong co-occurrence of HLA alleles, especially DR and DQ, made assigning TCR associations to individual alleles difficult. The authors suggested that the approach could potentially be extended to other disease states and immunological phenotypes. Most TCR sequences were seen in very few donors, while some public TCRs were found in many individuals. In a later analysis, the rate of TCR association differed among HLA loci, with DRB1 alleles having the most associated TCRs and HLA-C alleles having the fewest. According to a later genetic analysis, donors in an Asian-associated ancestry cluster had fewer N-insertions in productive TCRs than the approximately 650-donor mean. According to a later analysis, parvovirus B19, influenza, CMV and Epstein-Barr virus appeared linked to several top co-occurrence clusters. Only TCR beta chains were sequenced in this cohort, and the absence of alpha or paired-chain data limited detectable features. Specific HLA alleles were associated with 15,000 to 20,000 TCR beta sequences at a false discovery rate of 0.05 in a later analysis. In vitro tests confirmed that three of the cytomegalovirus-associated TCR beta chains recognize cytomegalovirus antigens. A later analysis found that most CMV-associated TCR beta chains appeared HLA-restricted, with HLA associations seemingly driven largely by CMV exposure. HLA typing was unavailable for some donors at each locus, so association tests used only the typed subset.

Relative to germline, V is 6 bases shorter and J is 1 base shorter, with 14 bases between their ends. There are 15 amino acids in the CDR3, from cysteine to phenylalanine inclusive. Just the 45-base CDR3 DNA is kept, in frame starting at base 1. CDR1 and CDR2 (MNHEY, SMNVEV) derive from the germline V gene (reference sequence). The cohort consisted of 650 to 700 healthy bone marrow donors. All cohort members were sampled while nominally healthy, although unrecorded immune exposures were likely present. The donor tested CMV seropositive and was one of the 289 seropositive cohort members. Each donor provided a peripheral blood sample, and peripheral blood mononuclear cells were used for TCR beta sequencing. The Qiagen DNeasy Blood Extraction Kit was used to extract genomic DNA from the blood cell samples. Library preparation used the immunoSEQ multiplex PCR assay. A mixture of 60 forward primers for TCR Vbeta segments and 13 reverse primers for TCR Jbeta segments was used in the multiplex PCR. The CDR3 region of rearranged TCR beta genes was amplified from genomic DNA with a multiplex PCR assay. The Illumina HiSeq System was used to sequence the amplified TCR beta libraries as 87-base-pair reads. Per the source publication's procedure: In a later analysis, tens of millions of unique TCR beta chains were counted across the roughly 610 repertoires, and roughly 11 million of these chains were shared by at least two donors. Raw reads were error-corrected and collapsed into unique sequences with a nearest-neighbor algorithm that merged closely related sequences to remove PCR and sequencing errors. V, D and J gene segments were assigned by aligning CDR3 sequences to IMGT reference sequences. For a sequence to be retained, a match of at least six nucleotides was required to both a V gene segment and a J gene segment. A rearrangement counted as productive if the CDR3 had no stop codons and remained in frame with V and J, and every other rearrangement counted as non-productive. Following IMGT convention, CDR3 was defined as the stretch from the second conserved V-encoded cysteine to the conserved J-encoded phenylalanine. In an earlier analysis of 587 of the donors, sequences lacking an unambiguous match to a single V gene segment were excluded. An earlier analysis of almost 600 of the donors classified V segments as functional when productive rearrangements were above 56.7% and as segregating when the standard deviation between donors was above 5%. A statistical classification framework was built to diagnose cytomegalovirus status from the catalog of TCR beta chain sequences. V and J gene assignment, in a later analysis, came from comparing TCR nucleotide sequences with IMGT/GENE-DB human TR gene sequences. Using the TCRdist pipeline, a later analysis assigned CDR3 sequences along with most-parsimonious VDJ recombination scenarios. In a later analysis, each TCR beta chain was defined by its CDR3 amino acid sequence together with its V-gene family, and reads without a unique V-gene family were excluded. A later analysis removed 450 to 600 highly shared, low-generation-probability nucleotide sequences to deal with suspected cross-contamination and a sequencing artifact. In a later analysis, a clonal expansion index for each public chain was calculated from normalized within-repertoire ranks of inferred template counts. Generation probabilities in a later analysis came from a VDJ recombination model fitted to out-of-frame rearrangements, and those results were checked against IGoR. In a later analysis, hypergeometric tests were used to score TCR-TCR, TCR-HLA and TCR-CMV co-occurrence, with a repertoire-size bias correction applied to TCR pairs. A later analysis estimated false discovery rates by permuting HLA or CMV assignments 20 times. A later analysis grouped co-occurring TCRs with DBSCAN, adding TCRdist sequence similarity when clustering within HLA-allele-positive subsets. For co-occurrence clustering, repertoires with fewer than 30,000 or more than 120,000 public chains were excluded, along with four or five repertoires with anomalous nucleotide sharing. Imported from immuneACCESS, the table was reduced by TCRdb to in-frame sequences with V and J called. These copies leave out some clones; in studies compared against another copy, an unresolved V gene accounts for under half, and the cause of the remainder is not known. From that table come the V and J calls and clone size; the DNA was used to work out D and trimming. This sample is represented by about 190,000 clones; 65% to 90% of them were singletons. The ten top clones hold about 5.7% of the sample.

A note on this clone: Its antigen is currently not known. The sample holds no much larger clone one base away, and base qualities are not on file.

This clonotype was obtained from a man in his forties in good health and CMV-seropositive. The chain couples TRBV27 to TRBJ2-3; no D gene can be assigned with confidence. The sample comprised PBMCs. The bases read TGTGCCAGCAGCCTACGAGTGTTGGGCACAGATACGCAGTATTTT. This codes for CASSLRVLGTDTQYF.